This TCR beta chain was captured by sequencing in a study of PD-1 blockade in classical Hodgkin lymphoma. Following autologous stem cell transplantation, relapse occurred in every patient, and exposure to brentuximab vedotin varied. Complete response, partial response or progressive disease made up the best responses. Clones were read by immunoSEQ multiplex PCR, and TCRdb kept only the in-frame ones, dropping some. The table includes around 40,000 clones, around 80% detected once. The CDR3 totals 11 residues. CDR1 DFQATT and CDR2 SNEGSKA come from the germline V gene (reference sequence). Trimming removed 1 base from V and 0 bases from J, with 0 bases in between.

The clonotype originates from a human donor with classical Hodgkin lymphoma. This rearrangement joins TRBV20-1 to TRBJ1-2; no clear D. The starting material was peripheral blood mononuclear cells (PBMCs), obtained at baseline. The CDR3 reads CSARANYGYTF. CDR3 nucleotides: TGCAGTGCTAGAGCTAACTATGGCTACACCTTC.